This T cell receptor (beta chain) was identified during a study of cytomegalovirus exposure and HLA in healthy donors. This clone has at least ten counts. Its cognate antigen is unknown. Other nucleotide sequences in the sample specify the same CDR3. Produced via immunoSEQ multiplex PCR; TCRdb's table is partial and in-frame only. In the table there are about 180,000 clones, roughly 85% of which are singletons. The CDR3 has 13 residues. Germline V gene sequence: CDR1 MNHEY, CDR2 SMNVEV (reference sequence). V was shortened by 4 bases and J by 6 bases, with 10 bases between the two germline ends. Study-level findings and limits: As was reported, the classifier diagnosed cytomegalovirus status with high specificity and sensitivity. Confirmation in vitro established that a few CMV-associated chains were specific for CMV antigens. Subsequent analysis of the approximately 110 validation repertoires found a tendency for first-cohort TCR clusters to co-occur. Some TCR beta chains (164 of them) were listed as cytomegalovirus-associated.

Sequencing was carried out using PBMCs. This receptor was identified in a man between 18 and 35 years old in good health and CMV-seropositive. This chain joins TRBV27 and TRBJ1-5; D possibly corresponds to TRBD1 (5 bases). CDR3 region: CASSSQGRQPQHF. The CDR3 DNA follows: TGTGCCAGCAGTTCCCAGGGTCGTCAGCCCCAGCATTTT.